The 3 T cell receptor beta chains below were found in one sample sequenced in a study of blood T cell repertoires in COVID-19. The data were produced by immunoSEQ multiplex PCR, yet TCRdb's version contains in-frame clones alone and is incomplete. The sample carries roughly 220,000 clones, about 88% recorded once. The sample was PBMCs or T cells enriched from blood (not recorded which). The source of these receptors is a woman aged 25 to 45 who had recovered from COVID-19.

J is TRBJ1-2 and V is TRBV27, with 7 positions matching TRBD1. Germline V gene sequence: CDR1 MNHEY, CDR2 SMNVEV (reference sequence). With V trimmed by 5 bases and J by 8 bases, 11 bases remained unmatched. This CDR3 contains 14 residues. The DNA for the CDR3 is TGTGCCAGCAGTAGGGACAGCTATACGACCGGCTACACCTTC. Protein sequence: CASSRDSYTTGYTF.

The chain couples TRBV2 to TRBJ2-1; TRBD2 agrees at 13 bases. V was clipped by 8 bases and J by 7 bases; unmatched bases: 2. Germline V gene data show CDR1 as SNHLY and CDR2 as FYNNEI. The CDR3 consists of 13 residues. CDR3 sequence reads: CASGTSGANEQFF. Here the CDR3 DNA reads TGTGCCAGCGGGACTAGCGGGGCAAATGAGCAGTTCTTC.

J is TRBJ1-6 and V is TRBV19, with 9 bases that match TRBD1. The CDR3 is made up of 13 amino acids. Germline lookup yields CDR1 LNHDA and CDR2 SQIVND (reference sequence). V shed 8 bases and J 10 bases; nucleotides not matched to a gene: 6. CDR3 DNA sequence: TGTGCCAGTCGGGACAGGGAGTTATCACCCCTCCACTTT. Amino acids: CASRDRELSPLHF. Filled out from reference TRBV19 and TRBJ1-6, the complete variable domain reads DGGITQSPKYLFRKEGQNVTLSCEQNLNHDAMYWYRQDPGQGLRLIYYSQIVNDFQKGDIAEGYSVSREKKESFPLTVTSAQKNPTAFYLCASRDRELSPLHFGNGTRLTVT.